This T cell receptor beta chain was identified in a study of blood T cell repertoires in COVID-19. Study overall: The United States, Italy and Spain supplied acute and convalescent COVID-19 samples.

The CDR3 covers 16 residues. Trimming shortened V by 2 bases and J by 8 bases, and 18 bases separated the two germline ends. The germline CDR1 and CDR2 sequences are KGHSH and LQKENI. Repertoires were generated with immunoSEQ multiplex PCR, while TCRdb's copy carries only in-frame clones and drops some. The data show more than 250,000 clones, roughly 85% seen once. Each participant's cohort was designated according to participant-reported clinical history. Up to 2 weeks before entering the study, exposed participants had met a COVID-19 case. The specimen sequenced was PBMCs or T cells enriched from blood (not recorded which). The source is a man aged 40-49 years who had been exposed to COVID-19. The chain couples TRBV18 to TRBJ1-4; D unclear. In nucleotides, the CDR3 is TGTGCCAGCTCACCAGCTGAAGGGAGGTCGCAAGAAAAACTGTTTTTT. Its protein is CASSPAEGRSQEKLFF.